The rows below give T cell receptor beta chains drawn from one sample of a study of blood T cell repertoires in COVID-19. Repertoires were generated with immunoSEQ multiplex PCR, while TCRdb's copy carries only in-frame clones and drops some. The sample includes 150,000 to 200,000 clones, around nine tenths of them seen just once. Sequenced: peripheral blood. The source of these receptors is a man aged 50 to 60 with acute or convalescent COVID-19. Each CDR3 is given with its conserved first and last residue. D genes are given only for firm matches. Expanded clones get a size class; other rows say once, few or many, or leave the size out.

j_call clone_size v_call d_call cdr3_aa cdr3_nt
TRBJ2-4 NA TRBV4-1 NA CASSQAMEAIRYF TGCGCCAGCAGCCAAGCTATGGAGGCCATTCGCTACTTC
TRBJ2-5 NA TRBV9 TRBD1 CASSARNRGRETQYF TGTGCCAGCAGCGCGAGGAACAGGGGGCGAGAGACCCAGTACTTC
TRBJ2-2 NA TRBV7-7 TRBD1 CASSLAGGGTGELFF TGTGCTAGCAGCTTAGCAGGGGGTGGAACCGGGGAGCTGTTTTTT
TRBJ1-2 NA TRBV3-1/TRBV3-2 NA CASSRGAGPQDGYTF TGTGCCAGCAGCCGCGGGGCCGGGCCCCAGGATGGCTACACCTTC
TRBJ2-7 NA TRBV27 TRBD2 CASSSRGWRERGSKTYEQYF TGTGCCAGCAGTAGTAGGGGTTGGCGGGAGAGAGGGTCTAAAACCTACGAGCAGTACTTC
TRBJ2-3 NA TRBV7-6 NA CASSLGTYTDTQYF TGTGCCAGCAGCTTAGGTACCTACACAGATACGCAGTATTTT
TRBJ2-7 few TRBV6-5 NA CASTSGREQYF TGTGCCAGCACCTCTGGGCGCGAGCAGTACTTC
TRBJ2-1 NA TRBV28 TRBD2 CASRPTSRYNEQFF TGTGCCAGCAGACCGACTAGCCGCTACAATGAGCAGTTCTTC
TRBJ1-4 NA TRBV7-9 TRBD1 CASSSGQTTNEKLFF TGTGCCAGCAGCTCGGGACAGACGACTAATGAAAAACTGTTTTTT
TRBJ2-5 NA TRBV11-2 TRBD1 CASSHQGAMGETQYF TGTGCCAGCAGTCATCAGGGGGCGATGGGAGAGACCCAGTACTTC
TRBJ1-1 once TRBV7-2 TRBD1 CASSARRGGEAFF TGTGCCAGCAGCGCACGGAGAGGGGGCGAAGCTTTCTTT
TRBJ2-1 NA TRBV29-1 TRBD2 CSVWLAGVDEQFF TGCAGCGTTTGGCTAGCGGGAGTTGATGAGCAGTTCTTC
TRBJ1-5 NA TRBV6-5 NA CASRTGTTYQPQHF TGTGCCAGCAGGACCGGGACAACGTATCAGCCCCAGCATTTT
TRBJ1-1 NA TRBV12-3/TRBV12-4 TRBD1 CASSRTGSEAFF TGTGCCAGCAGTCGGACAGGGTCTGAAGCTTTCTTT
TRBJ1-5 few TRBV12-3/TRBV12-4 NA CASSFTGIQPQHF TGTGCCAGCAGTTTTACCGGGATTCAGCCCCAGCATTTT
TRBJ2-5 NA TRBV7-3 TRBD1 CASTNSRQGAEETQYF TGTGCCAGCACCAACTCACGACAGGGGGCAGAGGAGACCCAGTACTTC
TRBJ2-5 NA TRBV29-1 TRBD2 CSVEGGSTEAQYF TGCAGCGTTGAGGGGGGGAGCACCGAGGCCCAGTACTTC